This passage covers 21 T cell receptor beta chains from one sample sequenced in a study of blood T cells in healthy people across ages. The authors ran a second PCR of about 7 to 11 cycles using a sample-barcoded 5' primer and a J-beta primer mix. In TCRdb, the 5' RACE reads were re-called with MiXCR into one record per CDR3 protein. Here the sample spans some 640,000 distinct CDR3 sequences, 45% to 50% being singletons. The specimen sequenced was blood. The receptors come from an older woman in good health.

In regard to this clonotype: At one of its ends the junction is not consistent with the germline gene, which may arise from a read error. The chain has TRBV20-1 and TRBJ2-7, with 9 bases fitting TRBD2. The CDR3 is 16 amino acids. CDR1 and CDR2 (germline): DFQATT, SNEGSKA (reference sequence). The CDR3 protein is CGARGSGLAGPYEQYF. The CDR3 nucleotides read TGCGGTGCTAGAGGGTCAGGTCTAGCGGGACCCTACGAGCAGTACTTC.

The chain is built from TRBV7-3 and TRBJ2-1, with TRBD2 matching 7 bases. In germline, CDR1 is SGHTA, CDR2 FQGTGA. The CDR3 runs 13 residues. J gave up 9 bases and V 5 bases, and 7 bases lay outside the gene matches. The CDR3 sequence is CASSPTSYGEQFF. In DNA, the CDR3 is TGTGCCAGCAGCCCGACTAGCTACGGTGAGCAGTTCTTC.

This clonotype has just a few counts. The gene calls are TRBV6-5 and TRBJ2-1; D is ambiguous. The CDR3 spans 15 residues. The V end lost 5 bases, the J end lost 4 bases, and 15 bases lay between the germline ends. Germline CDR1 reads MNHEY; CDR2 reads SVGAGI. CDR3 DNA sequence: TGTGCCAGCAGTCTAAGACCCAACGCTTACAATGAGCAGTTCTTC. Translating gives CASSLRPNAYNEQFF.

The J gene is TRBJ2-3, the V gene TRBV20-1; 12 nucleotides line up with TRBD2. Germline lookup yields CDR1 DFQATT and CDR2 SNEGSKA (reference sequence). The CDR3 extends over 18 amino acids. The V gene end was trimmed by 0 bases and the J gene end by 4 bases; junction bases not matched to a gene: 11. CDR3 DNA: TGCAGTGCTAGAGACCCTATTACGACTAGCGGGAGATCAGATACGCAGTATTTT. Translation: CSARDPITTSGRSDTQYF.

The V and J genes are TRBV3-1 and TRBJ2-2; D unclear. Germline assignment: CDR1 LGHDT and CDR2 YNNKEL (reference sequence). CDR3 length equals 12 residues. V was clipped by 4 bases and J by 8 bases, with 8 bases between them. CDR3 sequence (DNA): TGTGCCAGCAGCCCGTCTGCTGGGGAGCTGTTTTTT. Encoded protein: CASSPSAGELFF.

This clonotype was seen more than once but under ten times. V gene TRBV28 combines with J gene TRBJ2-5; a possible D gene is TRBD2 (6 bases). Per the germline V gene, CDR1 is MDHEN and CDR2 is SYDVKM. CDR3 length: 15 residues. The germline V and J ends were trimmed by 3 bases and 5 bases, with 16 bases remaining between them. The DNA of the CDR3 is TGTGCCAGCAGTTTCGGTGGAGGGGCTACGGAGACCCAGTACTTC. Its protein is CASSFGGGATETQYF.

The V call is TRBV7-9, the J call TRBJ1-1; TRBD1 might be the D (5 bases). The CDR3 loop spans 14 amino acids. From germline, CDR1 is SEHNR and CDR2 FQNEAQ (reference sequence). The V end was cut by 5 bases, the J end by 1 base, with 11 bases between. The CDR3 sequence: CASSPGEGNTEAFF. DNA of the CDR3: TGTGCCAGCAGCCCGGGGGAGGGGAACACTGAAGCTTTCTTT. Drawing the rest from reference TRBV7-9 and TRBJ1-1, the complete variable domain is DTGVSQNPRHKITKRGQNVTFRCDPISEHNRLYWYRQTLGQGPEFLTYFQNEAQLEKSRLLSDRFSAERPKGSFSTLEIQRTEQGDSAMYLCASSPGEGNTEAFFGQGTRLTVV.

This clonotype was detected only a few times. This chain joins TRBV25-1 and TRBJ1-2, with D uncertain. V lost 1 base to trimming and J lost 6 bases, with 15 bases between them. This CDR3 has 15 residues. Germline V gene lookup returns CDR1 MGHDK and CDR2 SYGVNS. CDR3 in DNA: TGTGCCAGCAGTGAATCCATGGGTCCATACAATGGCTACACCTTC. Protein product: CASSESMGPYNGYTF.

This clonotype was seen a handful of times. The V call is TRBV7-2, the J call TRBJ2-3; D uncertain. The CDR3 sequence is 12 residues long. The V end was cut by 6 bases, the J end by 4 bases, with 8 bases between. The germline gives CDR1 SGHTA, CDR2 FQGNSA. The CDR3: CASSRSPDTQYF. In nucleotides, the CDR3 is TGTGCCAGCAGTCGTTCGCCAGATACGCAGTATTTT.

V is TRBV28 and J is TRBJ1-1; TRBD1 is a possible D gene (6 bases). Germline CDR1 reads MDHEN; CDR2 reads SYDVKM. Trimming stripped 5 bases from V and 4 bases from J, with 14 bases between. The CDR3 loop spans 14 amino acids. CDR3 bases: TGTGCCAGCAGTACTACAGGGCGGCGCACTGAAGCTTTCTTT. Encoded protein: CASSTTGRRTEAFF.

This clonotype occurred many times. This rearrangement joins TRBV20-1 to TRBJ2-1; TRBD2 aligns across 10 bases. V shed 5 bases, J shed 10 bases, and the junction held 8 bases outside the gene matches. This CDR3 is 13 amino acids long. Germline CDR1 and CDR2: DFQATT and SNEGSKA (reference sequence). The CDR3 DNA follows: TGCAGTGCTCGGACTAGCGGACTAAGGGAGCAGTTCTTC. Translating it yields CSARTSGLREQFF.

The chain carries TRBV12-3 or TRBV12-4 and TRBJ1-5, with 7 bases aligning to TRBD1. With 5 bases clipped from V and 3 bases from J, the junction kept 7 bases outside the gene matches. CDR3 length: 15 amino acids. CDR3 residues: CASSRLQGYNQPQHF. The CDR3 DNA reads TGTGCCAGCAGTCGCCTACAGGGGTACAATCAGCCCCAGCATTTT.

This clonotype was seen ten or more times. The chain has TRBV6-2 or TRBV6-3 and TRBJ1-2, with TRBD1 matching 9 bases. J lost 4 bases, V lost 6 bases, and 6 bases had no gene match. Per the germline V gene, CDR1 is MNHEY and CDR2 is SVGEGT. CDR3 size: 14 residues. The CDR3 nucleotides read TGTGCCAGCAGACCCGGGACAGGGCCCTATGGCTACACCTTC. Its protein is CASRPGTGPYGYTF.

This clonotype was seen more than once but under ten times. The chain links TRBV7-2 to TRBJ1-5; no clear D. Germline CDR1 reads SGHTA; CDR2 reads FQGNSA. V lost 1 base and J 7 bases, leaving 8 bases between the germline ends. CDR3 size: 13 residues. The CDR3 sequence: CASSLGPYQPQHF. In nucleotides, the CDR3 is TGTGCCAGCAGCTTAGGTCCTTACCAGCCCCAGCATTTT.

CDR3 amino acids: CASSLRGKRTDGNTIYF. Written as DNA, the CDR3 is TGTGCCAGCAGCTTAAGGGGGAAAAGGACCGACGGAAACACCATATATTTT. The genes are TRBV7-9 and TRBJ1-3; D may be TRBD1 (6 bases). Germline V gene sequence: CDR1 SEHNR, CDR2 FQNEAQ (reference sequence). The V and J ends lost 2 bases and 4 bases respectively, with 18 bases between them. The CDR3 contains 17 residues.

The gene calls are TRBV20-1 and TRBJ2-3; D not resolved. The V and J ends lost 3 bases and 0 bases respectively, with 13 bases between them. The CDR3 has 15 amino acids. The germline V gene has CDR1 DFQATT and CDR2 SNEGSKA (reference sequence). The CDR3 nucleotides read TGCAGTGCTAGTACGCAGGTTACTAGCACAGATACGCAGTATTTT. As protein: CSASTQVTSTDTQYF.

The J gene is TRBJ2-1, the V gene TRBV15, with 8 nucleotides matching TRBD2. V trimming: 6 bases; J trimming: 4 bases; junction bases outside the gene matches: 8. CDR3 length equals 15 residues. Germline V lookup: CDR1 LNHNV, CDR2 YYDKDF (reference sequence). This CDR3 reads CATRSIAGTYNEQFF. The DNA for the CDR3 is TGTGCCACCAGATCGATAGCGGGAACTTACAATGAGCAGTTCTTC.

V usage is TRBV2 and J usage is TRBJ1-5, with TRBD1 identical over 8 bases. The CDR3 is 15 amino acids. After removal of 6 bases from V and 1 base from J, the junction contained 5 bases not matched to a gene. Germline V lookup: CDR1 SNHLY, CDR2 FYNNEI. CDR3 protein: CASRAGGLSNQPQHF. CDR3 DNA: TGTGCCAGCAGAGCAGGGGGCTTAAGCAATCAGCCCCAGCATTTT.

The chain carries TRBV6-5 and TRBJ2-5, with TRBD1 matching 8 bases. Trimming removed 6 bases from V and 11 bases from J; junction bases left unmatched: 17. This CDR3 spans 15 amino acids. Germline V gene lookup returns CDR1 MNHEY and CDR2 SVGAGI. The DNA of the CDR3 is TGTGCCAGCAGCTGGACAGGGCCCTCCAACAATGAGCAGTACTTC. Protein product: CASSWTGPSNNEQYF.

The rearrangement joins TRBV11-1 to TRBJ2-6; D is undetermined. The germline V gene encodes CDR1 SGHAT and CDR2 FQDESV (reference sequence). V lost 2 bases, J lost 0 bases, and 11 bases lay in between. The CDR3 runs 17 residues. The CDR3 DNA reads TGTGCCAGCAGCTTATCCCGGGCCAGCTCTGGGGCCAACGTCCTGACTTTC. Translation: CASSLSRASSGANVLTF. Full variable domain (outside the CDR3, taken from reference TRBV11-1 and TRBJ2-6): EAEVAQSPRYKITEKSQAVAFWCDPISGHATLYWYRQILGQGPELLVQFQDESVVDDSQLPKDRFSAERLKGVDSTLKIQPAELGDSAMYLCASSLSRASSGANVLTFGAGSRLTVL.

In nucleotides, the CDR3 is TGCAGCGTTGACCGACAGGCTAACAATGAGCAGTTCTTC. Translating gives CSVDRQANNEQFF. The chain employs TRBV29-1 and TRBJ2-1, with D perhaps TRBD1 (6 bases). CDR1 is SQVTM, CDR2 ANQGSEA, per germline. The CDR3 loop spans 13 amino acids. Trimming removed 3 bases from V and 5 bases from J, with 11 bases in between.